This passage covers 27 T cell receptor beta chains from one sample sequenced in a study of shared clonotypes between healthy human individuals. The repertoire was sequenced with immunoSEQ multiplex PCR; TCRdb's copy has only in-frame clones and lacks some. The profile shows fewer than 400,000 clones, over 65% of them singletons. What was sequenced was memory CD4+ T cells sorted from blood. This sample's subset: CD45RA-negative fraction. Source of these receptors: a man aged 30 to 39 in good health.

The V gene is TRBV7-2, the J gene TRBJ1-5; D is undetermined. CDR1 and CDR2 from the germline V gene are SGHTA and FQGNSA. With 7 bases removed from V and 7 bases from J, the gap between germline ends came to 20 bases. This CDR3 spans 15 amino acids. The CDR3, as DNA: TGTGCCAGCACCCGAACTCTTCGTGACGGGCAGCCCCAGCATTTT. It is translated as CASTRTLRDGQPQHF.

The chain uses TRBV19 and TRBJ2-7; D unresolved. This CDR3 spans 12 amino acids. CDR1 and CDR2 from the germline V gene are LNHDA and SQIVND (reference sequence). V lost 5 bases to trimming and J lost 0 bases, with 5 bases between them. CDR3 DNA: TGTGCCAGTAGTGGGGTCTCCTACGAGCAGTACTTC. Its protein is CASSGVSYEQYF.

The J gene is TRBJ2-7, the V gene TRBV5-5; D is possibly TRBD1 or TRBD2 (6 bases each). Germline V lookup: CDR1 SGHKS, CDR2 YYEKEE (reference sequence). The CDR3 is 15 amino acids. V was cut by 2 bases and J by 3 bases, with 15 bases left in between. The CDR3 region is CASSFDGGMGYEQYF. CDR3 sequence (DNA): TGTGCCAGCAGCTTCGACGGGGGCATGGGCTACGAGCAGTACTTC.

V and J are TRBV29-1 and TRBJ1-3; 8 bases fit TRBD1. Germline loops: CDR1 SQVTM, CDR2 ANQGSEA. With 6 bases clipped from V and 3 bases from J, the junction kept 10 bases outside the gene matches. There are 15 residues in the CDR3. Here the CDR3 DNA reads TGCAGCGTCGCTGTTGGACAGGGAGGTGGAAACACCATATATTTT. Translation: CSVAVGQGGGNTIYF.

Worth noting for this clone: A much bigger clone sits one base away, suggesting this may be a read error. The CDR3 sequence is CASSLGLTGESEQFF. The CDR3 region has the DNA TGTGCCAGCAGTTTGGGACTAACGGGAGAGAGTGAGCAGTTCTTC. The chain uses TRBV2 and TRBJ2-1, with 7 bases aligning to TRBD2. V gave up 5 bases and J gave up 9 bases; unmatched junction bases: 13. Germline loops: CDR1 SNHLY, CDR2 FYNNEI. This CDR3 has 15 residues.

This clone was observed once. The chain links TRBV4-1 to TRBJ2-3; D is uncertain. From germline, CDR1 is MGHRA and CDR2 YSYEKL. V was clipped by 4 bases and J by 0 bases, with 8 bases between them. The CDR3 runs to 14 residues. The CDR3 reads CASSLELSTDTQYF. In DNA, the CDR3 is TGCGCCAGCAGCCTTGAGCTGAGCACAGATACGCAGTATTTT.

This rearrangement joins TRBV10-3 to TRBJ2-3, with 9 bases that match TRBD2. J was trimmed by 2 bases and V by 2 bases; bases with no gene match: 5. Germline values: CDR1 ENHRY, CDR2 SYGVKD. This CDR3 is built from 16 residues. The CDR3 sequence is CAISETAGGPTDTQYF. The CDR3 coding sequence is TGTGCCATCAGTGAGACAGCGGGAGGCCCCACAGATACGCAGTATTTT.

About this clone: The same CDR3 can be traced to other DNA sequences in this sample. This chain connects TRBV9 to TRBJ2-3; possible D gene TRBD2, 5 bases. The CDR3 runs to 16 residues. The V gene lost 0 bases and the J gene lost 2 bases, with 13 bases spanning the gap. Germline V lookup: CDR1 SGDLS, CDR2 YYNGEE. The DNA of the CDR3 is TGTGCCAGCAGCGTAGGTTCTAGCCTATCCACAGATACGCAGTATTTT. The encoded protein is CASSVGSSLSTDTQYF.

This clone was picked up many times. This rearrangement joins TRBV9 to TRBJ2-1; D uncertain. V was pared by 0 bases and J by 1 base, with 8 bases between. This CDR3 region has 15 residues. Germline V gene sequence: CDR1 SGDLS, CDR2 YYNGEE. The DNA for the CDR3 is TGTGCCAGCAGCGTAGTTGCTACATCCTACAATGAGCAGTTCTTC. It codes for CASSVVATSYNEQFF.

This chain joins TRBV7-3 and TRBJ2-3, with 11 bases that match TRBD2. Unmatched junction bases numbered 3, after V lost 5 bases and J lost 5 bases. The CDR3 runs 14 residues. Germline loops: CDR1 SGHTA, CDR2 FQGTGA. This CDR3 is CASSLGLAGDTQYF. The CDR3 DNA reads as TGTGCCAGCAGCCTAGGACTAGCGGGAGATACGCAGTATTTT.

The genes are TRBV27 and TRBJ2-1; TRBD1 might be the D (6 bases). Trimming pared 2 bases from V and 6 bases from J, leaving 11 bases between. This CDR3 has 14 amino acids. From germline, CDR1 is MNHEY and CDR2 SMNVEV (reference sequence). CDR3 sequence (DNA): TGTGCCAGCAGTTTACCGGGGACAATCAATGAGCAGTTCTTC. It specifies CASSLPGTINEQFF.

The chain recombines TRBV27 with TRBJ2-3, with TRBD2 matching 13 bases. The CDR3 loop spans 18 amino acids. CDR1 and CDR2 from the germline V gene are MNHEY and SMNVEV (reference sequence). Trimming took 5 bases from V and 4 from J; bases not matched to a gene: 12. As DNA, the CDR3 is TGTGCCAGCAGTCCCACACCGGGACTAGCGGGAATCGCAGATACGCAGTATTTT. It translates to CASSPTPGLAGIADTQYF.

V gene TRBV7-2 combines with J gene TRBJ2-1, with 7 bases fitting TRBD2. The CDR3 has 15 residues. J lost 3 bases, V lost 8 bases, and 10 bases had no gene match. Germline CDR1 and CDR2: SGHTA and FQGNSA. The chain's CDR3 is CASATGSGHYNEQFF. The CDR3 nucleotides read TGTGCCAGCGCCACTGGTAGCGGGCACTACAATGAGCAGTTCTTC.

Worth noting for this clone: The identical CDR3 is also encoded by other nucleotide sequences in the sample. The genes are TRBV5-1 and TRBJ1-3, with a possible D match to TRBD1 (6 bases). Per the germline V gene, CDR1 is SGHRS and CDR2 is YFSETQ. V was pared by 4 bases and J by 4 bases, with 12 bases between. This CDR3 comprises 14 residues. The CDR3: CASSPGASGNTIYF. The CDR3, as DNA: TGCGCCAGCAGCCCAGGGGCATCGGGAAACACCATATATTTT.

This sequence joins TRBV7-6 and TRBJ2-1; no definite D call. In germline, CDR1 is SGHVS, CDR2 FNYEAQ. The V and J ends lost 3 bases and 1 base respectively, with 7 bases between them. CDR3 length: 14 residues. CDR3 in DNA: TGTGCCAGCAGCTTCGAACAGTCCTACAATGAGCAGTTCTTC. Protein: CASSFEQSYNEQFF.

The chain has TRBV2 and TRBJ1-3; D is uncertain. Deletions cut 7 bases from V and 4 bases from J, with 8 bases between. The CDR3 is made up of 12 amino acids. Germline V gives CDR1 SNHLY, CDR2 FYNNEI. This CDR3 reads CASNNGGNTIYF. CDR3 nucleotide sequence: TGTGCCAGCAATAACGGGGGAAACACCATATATTTT. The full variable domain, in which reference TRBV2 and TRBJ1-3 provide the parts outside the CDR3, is EPEVTQTPSHQVTQMGQEVILRCVPISNHLYFYWYRQILGQKVEFLVSFYNNEISEKSEIFDDQFSVERPDGSNFTLKIRSTKLEDSAMYFCASNNGGNTIYFGEGSWLTVV.

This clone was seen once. The CDR3 region is CASSSKDEKLFF. The DNA for the CDR3 is TGTGCCAGCAGTTCCAAGGATGAAAAACTGTTTTTT. The rearrangement joins TRBV27 to TRBJ1-4; D is undetermined. The CDR3 has 12 residues. The germline gives CDR1 MNHEY, CDR2 SMNVEV (reference sequence). With 4 bases removed from V and 6 bases from J, the gap between germline ends came to 6 bases.

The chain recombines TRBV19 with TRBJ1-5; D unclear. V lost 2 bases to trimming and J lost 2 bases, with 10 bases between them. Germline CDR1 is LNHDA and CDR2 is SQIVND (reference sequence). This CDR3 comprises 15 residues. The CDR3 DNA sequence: TGTGCCAGTAGTATATCCCAGAGGGGCAATCAGCCCCAGCATTTT. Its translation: CASSISQRGNQPQHF.

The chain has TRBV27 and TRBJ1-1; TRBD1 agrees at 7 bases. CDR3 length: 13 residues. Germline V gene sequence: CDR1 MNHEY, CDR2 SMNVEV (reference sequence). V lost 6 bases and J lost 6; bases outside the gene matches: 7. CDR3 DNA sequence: TGTGCCAGCAGACCCTCAGGGGGGGCTGAAGCTTTCTTT. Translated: CASRPSGGAEAFF.

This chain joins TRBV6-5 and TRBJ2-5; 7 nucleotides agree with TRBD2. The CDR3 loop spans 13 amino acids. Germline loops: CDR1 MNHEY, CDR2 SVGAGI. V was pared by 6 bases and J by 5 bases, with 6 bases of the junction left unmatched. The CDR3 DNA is TGTGCCAGCAGATTGAGCGGGGACGAGACCCAGTACTTC. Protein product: CASRLSGDETQYF.

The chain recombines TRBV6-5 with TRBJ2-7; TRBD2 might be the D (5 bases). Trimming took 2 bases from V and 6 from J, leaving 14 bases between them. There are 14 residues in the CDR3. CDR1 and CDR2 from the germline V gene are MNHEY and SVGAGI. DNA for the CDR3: TGTGCCAGCAGTTACACAATAACTAGTTCCGAGCAGTACTTC. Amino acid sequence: CASSYTITSSEQYF.

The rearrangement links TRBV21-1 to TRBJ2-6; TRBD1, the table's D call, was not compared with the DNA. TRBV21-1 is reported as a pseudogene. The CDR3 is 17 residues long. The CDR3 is CASSPGGHPSGANVLTF. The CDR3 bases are TGTGCCAGCAGCCCAGGGGGACACCCCTCTGGGGCCAACGTCCTGACTTTC.

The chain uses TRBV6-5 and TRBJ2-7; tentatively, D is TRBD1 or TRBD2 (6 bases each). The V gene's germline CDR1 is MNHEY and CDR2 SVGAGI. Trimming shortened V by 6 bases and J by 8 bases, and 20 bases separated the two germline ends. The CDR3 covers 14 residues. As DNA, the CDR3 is TGTGCCAGCAGCCCCACTCGGGGGCAGGGTCAGCAGTACTTC. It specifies CASSPTRGQGQQYF.

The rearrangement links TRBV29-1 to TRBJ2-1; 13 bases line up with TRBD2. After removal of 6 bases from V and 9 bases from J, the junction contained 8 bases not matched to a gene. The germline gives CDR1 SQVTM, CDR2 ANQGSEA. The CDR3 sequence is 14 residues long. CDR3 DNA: TGCAGCGTCAAACTAGCGGGAGGGCCCGGTGAGCAGTTCTTC. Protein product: CSVKLAGGPGEQFF.

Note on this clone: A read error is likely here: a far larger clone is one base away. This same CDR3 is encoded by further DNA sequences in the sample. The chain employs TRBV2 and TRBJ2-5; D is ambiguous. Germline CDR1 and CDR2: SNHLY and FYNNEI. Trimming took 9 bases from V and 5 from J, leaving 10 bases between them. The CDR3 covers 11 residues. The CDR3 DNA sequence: TGTGCCAGTGATAATGCGGAGACCCAGTACTTC. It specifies CASDNAETQYF.

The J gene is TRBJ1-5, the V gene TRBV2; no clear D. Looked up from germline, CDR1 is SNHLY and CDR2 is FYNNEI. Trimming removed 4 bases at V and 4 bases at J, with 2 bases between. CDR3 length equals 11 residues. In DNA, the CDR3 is TGTGCCAGCAGTGGGAATCAGCCCCAGCATTTT. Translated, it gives CASSGNQPQHF. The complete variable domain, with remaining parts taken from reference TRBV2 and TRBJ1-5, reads EPEVTQTPSHQVTQMGQEVILRCVPISNHLYFYWYRQILGQKVEFLVSFYNNEISEKSEIFDDQFSVERPDGSNFTLKIRSTKLEDSAMYFCASSGNQPQHFGDGTRLSIL.

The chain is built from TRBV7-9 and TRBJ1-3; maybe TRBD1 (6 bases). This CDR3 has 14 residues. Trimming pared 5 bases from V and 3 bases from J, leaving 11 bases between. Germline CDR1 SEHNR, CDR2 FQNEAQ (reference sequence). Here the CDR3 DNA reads TGTGCCAGCAGCCCATACAGGGTTGGAAACACCATATATTTT. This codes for CASSPYRVGNTIYF.